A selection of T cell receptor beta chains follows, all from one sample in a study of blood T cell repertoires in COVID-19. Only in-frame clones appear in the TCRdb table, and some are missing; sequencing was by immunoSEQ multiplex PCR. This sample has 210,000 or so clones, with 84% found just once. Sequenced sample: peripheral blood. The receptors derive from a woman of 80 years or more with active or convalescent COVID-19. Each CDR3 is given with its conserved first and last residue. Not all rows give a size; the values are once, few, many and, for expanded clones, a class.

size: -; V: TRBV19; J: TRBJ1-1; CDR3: CASSTTGTKAEAFF
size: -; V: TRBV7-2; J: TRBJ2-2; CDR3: CASSPFWLAGNTGELFF
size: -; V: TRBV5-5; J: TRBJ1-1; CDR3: CASSLTLRDTEAFF
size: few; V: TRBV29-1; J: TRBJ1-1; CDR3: CSATFETEAFF
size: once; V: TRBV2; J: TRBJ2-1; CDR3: CASSEVGGSIDEQFF
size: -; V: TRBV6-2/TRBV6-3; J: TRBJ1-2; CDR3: CASSSRREGHGYTF
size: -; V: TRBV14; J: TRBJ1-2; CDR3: CASSQPSNYGYTF
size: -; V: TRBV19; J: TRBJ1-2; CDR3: CASNDREDYGYTF
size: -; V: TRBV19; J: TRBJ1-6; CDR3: CASKDRADNSPLHF
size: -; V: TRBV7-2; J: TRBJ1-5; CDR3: CASSLVGGNQPQHF
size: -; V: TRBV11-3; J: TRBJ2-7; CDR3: CASSLKSGYEQYF
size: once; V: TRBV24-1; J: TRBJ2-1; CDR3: CATSDSGTYNEQFF
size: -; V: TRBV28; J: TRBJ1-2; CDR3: CASSTPGLNYGYTF
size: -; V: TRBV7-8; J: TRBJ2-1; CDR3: CASSAVAGRFYNEQFF
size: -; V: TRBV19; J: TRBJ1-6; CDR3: CASSTRDRGRNSPLHF
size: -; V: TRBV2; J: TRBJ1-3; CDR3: CASSRDRGIGNTIYF
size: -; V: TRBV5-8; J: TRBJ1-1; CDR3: CASSRDSAEAFF
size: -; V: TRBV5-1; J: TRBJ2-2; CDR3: CASSFWTSAKGELFF
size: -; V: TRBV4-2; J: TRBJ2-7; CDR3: CASSQAGQGVTEQYF
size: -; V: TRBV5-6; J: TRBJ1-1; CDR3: CASSSGTGSETEAFF
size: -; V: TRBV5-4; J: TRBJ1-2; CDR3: CASSLDRTGGDGYTF
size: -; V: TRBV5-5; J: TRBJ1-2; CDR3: CASSYGTGWVNGYTF
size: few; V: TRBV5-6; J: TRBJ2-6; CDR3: CASSQQGPISGANVLTF
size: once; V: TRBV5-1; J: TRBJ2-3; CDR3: CASSFGQGGTDTQYF
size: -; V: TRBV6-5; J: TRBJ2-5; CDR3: CASSRGLQETQYF
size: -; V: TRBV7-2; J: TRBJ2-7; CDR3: CASSLEGGFYEQYF
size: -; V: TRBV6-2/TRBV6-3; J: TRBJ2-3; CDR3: CASSYGTAYTQYF
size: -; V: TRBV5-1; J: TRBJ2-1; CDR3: CASSITSGATYNEQFF
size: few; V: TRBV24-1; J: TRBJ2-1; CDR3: CATSDSDRGRLDEQFF
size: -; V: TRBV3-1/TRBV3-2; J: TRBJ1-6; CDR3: CASSLSSYNSPLHF
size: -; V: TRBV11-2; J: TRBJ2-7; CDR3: CASSTSGGRQYF
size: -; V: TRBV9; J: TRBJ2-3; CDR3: CASSVAGVSTDTQYF
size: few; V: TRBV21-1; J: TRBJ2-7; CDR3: CASSNHPEQYF
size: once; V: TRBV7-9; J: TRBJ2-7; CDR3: CASSISQGNHEQYF
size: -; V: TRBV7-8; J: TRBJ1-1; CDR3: CASRGTGGPNTEAFF
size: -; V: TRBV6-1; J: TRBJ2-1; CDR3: CASSDDRAVSSYNEQFF
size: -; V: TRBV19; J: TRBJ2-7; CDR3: CASSIRAGDIPYEQYF
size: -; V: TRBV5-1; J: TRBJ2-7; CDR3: CASSLGGGGAAYEQYF
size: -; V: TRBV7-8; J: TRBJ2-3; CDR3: CASSLASADTQYF
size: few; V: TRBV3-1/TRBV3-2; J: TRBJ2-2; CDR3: CASSRSERGPGELFF
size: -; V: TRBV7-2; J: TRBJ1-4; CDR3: CASSFSGTGGEKLFF